This record concerns one TCR beta chain sequence. The antigen this receptor binds is unknown. Per-nucleotide qualities are absent, and no much larger clonotype sits a single base away. Explained via the paper, the treatment or condition label denotes: live attenuated yellow fever vaccine strain. At each blood-draw timepoint, two biological replicates of bulk PBMCs were obtained. PBMCs were isolated from peripheral blood using a standard Ficoll-Paque protocol. TriZol was used to extract RNA from bulk PBMCs, CD4 and CD8 fractions, and dextramer-positive and dextramer-negative fractions. The CDR3 starts with the cysteine, ends with the phenylalanine, and has 17 residues. CDR3 DNA is the only sequence kept; it has 51 bases, read in frame from the first base. Synthesis of TCR cDNA relied on 5'RACE template switching, a step that introduced a universal primer site along with unique molecular identifiers. Priming for cDNA synthesis came from both the TCR alpha and TCR beta constant segments. Two PCR steps were used to amplify libraries, with sample barcodes and sequencing adapters being added in the second step. Sequencing of libraries was performed on Illumina HiSeq 2500 (2x100 bp) or NovaSeq (2x150 bp). In the authors' own workflow: Reads were demultiplexed and collapsed into UMI consensus sequences with MIGEC, and V(D)J alignment was performed with MiXCR. Vaccine-responding clonotypes were identified with edgeR using replicate PBMC samples, with FDR below 0.01 and a log2 fold change above 5 up to day 15 being required. CD4 or CD8 identity was assigned to each bulk clonotype according to whether the clonotype was present at higher abundance in the sequenced CD4 repertoire or the sequenced CD8 repertoire. The public reads were quality trimmed at Q25 with fastp and then assembled into clones with MiXCR by TCRdb, keeping productive beta chains. Merged by CDR3 protein, the rows form single entries marked with the most common genes and DNA. TCRdb assigned the V and J calls; the authors' analysis was not used. Recorded for this sample are about 300,000 distinct CDR3 sequences; roughly 7% of them occurred a single time. The ten top clones hold 15% to 20% of the sample.

These data originate in a study of T cells after yellow fever vaccination (dated by TCRdb to the late 2010s). Regarding the research as a whole: Libraries from fractions with low cell numbers were prepared with the SMART-Seq v4 Ultra Low Input RNA kit. Bulk TCR alpha and beta repertoires were sequenced longitudinally to track T-cell clones before and after primary and booster YFV17D yellow fever vaccination. Two healthy male donors, one aged 18 to 30 and one aged 30 to 39 years, made up the cohort. Bulk PBMC replicates and cell subsets were isolated from blood drawn at multiple timepoints before and after both primary and secondary immunization. What the work shows at the level of the full study, not this receptor alone: After the booster, most of the clones that had expanded following primary vaccination were detected again (roughly 96% of CD4 and around nine tenths of CD8), which suggests that memory was broadly maintained. Compared with the primary T-cell response, the secondary T-cell response was faster but weaker, reaching its peak on day 5 rather than on day 15. The study included only a couple of donors, which limits how far the findings can be generalized. A small fraction of clonotypes appeared in both the CD4 and CD8 compartments, likely as a result of convergent recombination. FACS-sorted repertoires could contain abundant contaminating clonotypes from the bulk population, so computational filtering was required.

The V gene is TRBV12-1 and the J gene is TRBJ2-7; the D call of TRBD1 is as the table states it, not checked on the DNA. TRBV12-1 is reported as a pseudogene. This specimen consisted of PBMCs, obtained about 41 days after the first yellow fever vaccination. The receptor was derived from a man aged 18-30 years who received the YFV17D yellow fever vaccine. The CDR3 reads CASSRPRTGWDGMVAYF. The sequenced DNA: TGTGCCAGCAGCCGCCCAAGGACAGGGTGGGACGGTATGGTGGCGTACTTC.